This T cell receptor beta chain was identified in a study of sequential checkpoint blockade in melanoma. Clones were sequenced by immunoSEQ multiplex PCR, and TCRdb holds only the in-frame ones, with some missing. The table includes tens of thousands of clones, approximately 86% detected once. Treatment specified: randomized to nivolumab then ipilimumab (arm A) or the reverse (arm B). Trimming cost V 0 bases and J 4 bases, with 10 bases left between them. Germline loops: CDR1 PRHDT, CDR2 FYEKMQ (reference sequence). The CDR3 loop spans 15 amino acids. The sample was CD8+ T cells sorted from blood (inferred from file names), taken from a patient given nivolumab and ipilimumab in sequence. The clonotype originates from a human donor with melanoma. The gene calls are TRBV13 and TRBJ1-5; D unresolved. The CDR3 protein is CASSLGVLRNQPQHF. DNA of the CDR3: TGTGCCAGCAGCTTAGGGGTTTTGAGGAATCAGCCCCAGCATTTT.